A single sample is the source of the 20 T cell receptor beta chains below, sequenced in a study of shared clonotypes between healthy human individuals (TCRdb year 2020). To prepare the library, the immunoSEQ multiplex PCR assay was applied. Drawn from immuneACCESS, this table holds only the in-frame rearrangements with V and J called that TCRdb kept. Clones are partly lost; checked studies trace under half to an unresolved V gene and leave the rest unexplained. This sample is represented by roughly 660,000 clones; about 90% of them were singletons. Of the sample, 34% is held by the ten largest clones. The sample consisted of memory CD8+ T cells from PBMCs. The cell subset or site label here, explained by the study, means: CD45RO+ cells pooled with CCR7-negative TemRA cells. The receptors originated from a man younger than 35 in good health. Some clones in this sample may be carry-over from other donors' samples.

CDR3: CASSLGLAGSPSDTQYF. In DNA, the CDR3 is TGTGCCAGCTCACTAGGACTAGCGGGGAGCCCGAGCGATACGCAGTATTTT. This sequence joins TRBV18 and TRBJ2-3; 12 nucleotides match TRBD2. The V gene's germline CDR1 is KGHSH and CDR2 LQKENI. The J segment lost 6 bases and the V segment lost 4 bases, leaving 11 bases of the junction unmatched. The CDR3 extends over 17 amino acids.

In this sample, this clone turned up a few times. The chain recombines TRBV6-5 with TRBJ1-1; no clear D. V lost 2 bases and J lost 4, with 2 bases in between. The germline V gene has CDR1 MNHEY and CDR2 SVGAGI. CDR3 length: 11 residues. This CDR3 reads CASSYLTEAFF. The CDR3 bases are TGTGCCAGCAGTTACCTCACTGAAGCTTTCTTT.

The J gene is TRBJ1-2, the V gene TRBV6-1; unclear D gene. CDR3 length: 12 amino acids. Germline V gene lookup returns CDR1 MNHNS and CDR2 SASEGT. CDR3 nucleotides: TGTGCTGTCACCCTTGGGCTCTATGGCTACACCTTC. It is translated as CAVTLGLYGYTF.

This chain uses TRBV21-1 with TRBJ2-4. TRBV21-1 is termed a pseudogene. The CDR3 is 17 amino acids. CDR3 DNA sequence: TGTGCCAGCACCAATGAGGGGACCCGCGGGGCCAAAAACATTCAGTACTTC. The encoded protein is CASTNEGTRGAKNIQYF.

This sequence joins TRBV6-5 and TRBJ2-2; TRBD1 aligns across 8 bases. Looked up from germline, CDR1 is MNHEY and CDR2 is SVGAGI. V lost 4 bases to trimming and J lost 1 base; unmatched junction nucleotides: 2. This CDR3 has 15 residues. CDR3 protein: CASSSTGENTGELFF. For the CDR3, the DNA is TGTGCCAGCAGTTCGACAGGGGAGAACACCGGGGAGCTGTTTTTT.

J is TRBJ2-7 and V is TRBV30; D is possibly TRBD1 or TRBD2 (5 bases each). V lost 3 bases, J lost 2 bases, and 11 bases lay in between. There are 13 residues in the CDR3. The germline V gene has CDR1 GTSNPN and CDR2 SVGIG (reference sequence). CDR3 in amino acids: CAWRRDGAYEQYF. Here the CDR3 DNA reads TGTGCCTGGAGACGGGACGGAGCCTACGAGCAGTACTTC.

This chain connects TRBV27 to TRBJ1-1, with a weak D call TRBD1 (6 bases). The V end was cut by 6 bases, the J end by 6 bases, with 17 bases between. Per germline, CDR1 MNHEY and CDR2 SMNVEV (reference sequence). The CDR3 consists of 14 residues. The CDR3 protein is CASRKIQGESEAFF. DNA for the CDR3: TGTGCCAGCAGAAAAATACAGGGTGAGTCTGAAGCTTTCTTT.

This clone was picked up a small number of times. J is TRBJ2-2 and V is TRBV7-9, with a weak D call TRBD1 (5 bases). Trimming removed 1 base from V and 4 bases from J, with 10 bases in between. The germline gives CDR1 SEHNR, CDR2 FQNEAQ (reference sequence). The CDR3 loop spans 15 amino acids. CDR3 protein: CASSLVGARTGELFF. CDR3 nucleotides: TGTGCCAGCAGCTTAGTTGGGGCGCGCACCGGGGAGCTGTTTTTT.

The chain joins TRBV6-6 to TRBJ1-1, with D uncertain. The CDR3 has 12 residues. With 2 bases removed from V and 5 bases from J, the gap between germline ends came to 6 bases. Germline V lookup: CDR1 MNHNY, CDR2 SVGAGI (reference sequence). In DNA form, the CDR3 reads TGTGCCAGCAGTTACGAGCGGACTGAAGCTTTCTTT. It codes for CASSYERTEAFF.

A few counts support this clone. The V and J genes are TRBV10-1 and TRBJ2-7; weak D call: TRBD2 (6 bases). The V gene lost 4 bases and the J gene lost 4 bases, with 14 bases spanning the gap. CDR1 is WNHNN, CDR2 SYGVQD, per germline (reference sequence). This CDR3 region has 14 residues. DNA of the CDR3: TGCGCCAGCAGTGGTGGCGGGGTCCCTTACGAGCAGTACTTC. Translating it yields CASSGGGVPYEQYF.

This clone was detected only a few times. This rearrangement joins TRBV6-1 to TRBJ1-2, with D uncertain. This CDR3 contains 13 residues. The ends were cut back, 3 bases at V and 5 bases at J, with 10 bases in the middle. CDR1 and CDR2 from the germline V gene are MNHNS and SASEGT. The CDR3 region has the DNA TGTGCCAGCAGTGATGGGTCTGGGTATGGCTACACCTTC. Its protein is CASSDGSGYGYTF.

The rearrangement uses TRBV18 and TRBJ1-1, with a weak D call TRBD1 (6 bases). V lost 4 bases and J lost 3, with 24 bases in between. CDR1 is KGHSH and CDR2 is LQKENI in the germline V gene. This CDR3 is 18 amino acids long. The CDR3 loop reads CASSQVRGQGTLDTEAFF. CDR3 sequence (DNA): TGTGCCAGCTCACAAGTGAGGGGCCAGGGGACCCTAGACACTGAAGCTTTCTTT.

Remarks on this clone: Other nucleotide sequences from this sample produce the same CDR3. CDR3 residues: CASSPNYGYTF. CDR3 DNA sequence: TGTGCCAGCAGTCCTAACTATGGCTACACCTTC. The chain uses TRBV28 and TRBJ1-2; no firm D call. From germline, CDR1 is MDHEN and CDR2 SYDVKM. V dropped 5 bases and J dropped 0 bases, with 1 base sitting between them. The CDR3 loop spans 11 amino acids.

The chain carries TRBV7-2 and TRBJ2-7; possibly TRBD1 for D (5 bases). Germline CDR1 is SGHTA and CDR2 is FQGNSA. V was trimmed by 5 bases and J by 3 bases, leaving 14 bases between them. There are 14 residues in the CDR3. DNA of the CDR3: TGTGCCAGCAGCCCCCATGACAGCTTCTACGAGCAGTACTTC. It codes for CASSPHDSFYEQYF.

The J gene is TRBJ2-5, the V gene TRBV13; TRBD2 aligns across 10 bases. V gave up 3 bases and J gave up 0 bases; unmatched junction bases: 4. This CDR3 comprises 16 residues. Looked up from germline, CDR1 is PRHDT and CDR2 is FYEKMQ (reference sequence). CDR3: CASSFRLAGYQETQYF. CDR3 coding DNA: TGTGCCAGCAGCTTCCGACTAGCGGGCTACCAAGAGACCCAGTACTTC.

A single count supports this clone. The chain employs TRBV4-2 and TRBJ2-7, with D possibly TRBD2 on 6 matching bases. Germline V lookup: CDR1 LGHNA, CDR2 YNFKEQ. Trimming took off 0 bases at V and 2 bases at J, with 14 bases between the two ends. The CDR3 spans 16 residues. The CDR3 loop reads CASSQDPGTYTYEQYF. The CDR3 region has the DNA TGTGCCAGCAGCCAAGATCCCGGGACTTACACCTACGAGCAGTACTTC.

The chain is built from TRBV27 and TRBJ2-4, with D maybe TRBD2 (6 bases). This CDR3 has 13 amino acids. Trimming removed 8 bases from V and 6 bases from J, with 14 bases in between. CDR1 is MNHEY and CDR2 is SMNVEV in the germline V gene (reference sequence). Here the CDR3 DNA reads TGTGCCAGCTCAACGGGACTTTTAAACATTCAGTACTTC. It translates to CASSTGLLNIQYF.

The CDR3 bases are TGTGCCAGTACTAGTGAGTATGAGCAGTTCTTC. Encoded protein: CASTSEYEQFF. The chain has TRBV7-9 and TRBJ2-1, with D possibly TRBD2 on 5 matching bases. The CDR3 is made up of 11 amino acids. Looked up from germline, CDR1 is SEHNR and CDR2 is FQNEAQ (reference sequence). Trimming took off 9 bases at V and 8 bases at J, with 11 bases between the two ends.

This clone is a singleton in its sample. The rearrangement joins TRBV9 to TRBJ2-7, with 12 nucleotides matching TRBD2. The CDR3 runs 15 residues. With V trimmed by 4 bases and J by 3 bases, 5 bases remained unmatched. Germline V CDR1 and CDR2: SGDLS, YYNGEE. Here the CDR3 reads CASSQTSGSFYEQYF. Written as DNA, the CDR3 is TGTGCCAGCAGCCAGACTAGCGGGAGCTTCTACGAGCAGTACTTC.

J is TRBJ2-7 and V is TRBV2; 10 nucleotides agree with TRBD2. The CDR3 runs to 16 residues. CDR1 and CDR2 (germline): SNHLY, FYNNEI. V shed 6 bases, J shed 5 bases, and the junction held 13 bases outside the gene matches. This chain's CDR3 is CASSQSQGLALHEQYF. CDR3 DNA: TGTGCCAGCAGCCAAAGCCAGGGACTAGCGCTACACGAGCAGTACTTC.